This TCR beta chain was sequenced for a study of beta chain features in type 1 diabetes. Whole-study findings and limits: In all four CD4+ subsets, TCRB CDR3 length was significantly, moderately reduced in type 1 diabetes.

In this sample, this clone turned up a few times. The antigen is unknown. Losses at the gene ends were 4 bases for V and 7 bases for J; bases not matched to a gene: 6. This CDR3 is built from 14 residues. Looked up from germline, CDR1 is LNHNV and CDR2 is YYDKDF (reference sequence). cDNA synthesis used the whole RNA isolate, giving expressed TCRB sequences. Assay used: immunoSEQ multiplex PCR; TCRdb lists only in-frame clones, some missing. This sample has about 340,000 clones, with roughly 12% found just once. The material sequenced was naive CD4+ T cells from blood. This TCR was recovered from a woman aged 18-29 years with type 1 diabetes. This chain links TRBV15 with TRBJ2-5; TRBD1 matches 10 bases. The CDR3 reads CATSTDRGLGTQYF. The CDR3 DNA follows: TGTGCCACCAGCACTGACAGGGGGCTCGGGACCCAGTACTTC.